Sequencing of this T cell receptor (beta chain) was carried out in a study of cytomegalovirus exposure and HLA in healthy donors. General study findings and limits: Most sequenced TCRs were rare (though some public TCRs occurred in many donors). Investigators reported 164 TCR beta chains as tied to cytomegalovirus.

Here immunoSEQ multiplex PCR was the method, and the copy in TCRdb shows in-frame clones only, minus some. This sample has 95,000 to 150,000 clones, with roughly nine tenths found just once. As regards this clone: Its antigen is unknown.

This clonotype originated in a woman under 30 in good health and CMV-seronegative. The sample consisted of PBMCs.

The CDR3 nucleotides read TGCGCCAGCAGCCAAGATAGGACAGGGGCGGTGGTACAGCCCCAGCATTTT. Protein product: CASSQDRTGAVVQPQHF. The chain links TRBV4-3 to TRBJ1-5, with 9 bases identical to TRBD1. The germline CDR1 and CDR2 sequences are LGHNA and YSLEER. The CDR3 extends over 17 amino acids. Trimming at V came to 0 bases and at J to 7 bases, leaving 10 bases not matched to a gene.